What follows is one T cell receptor beta chain and its context. What it binds is unknown. This record belongs to a study of T cell repertoires in cytomegalovirus infection. Trimming left V 8 bases short and J 4 bases short, with 3 bases between. CDR1 is MDHEN and CDR2 is SYDVKM in the germline V gene. The CDR3 is made up of 10 amino acids. TCRdb used MiXCR to reprocess the reads, holding one entry per CDR3 protein. Of roughly 100,000 distinct CDR3 sequences in the sample, 16% were seen once. Findings of the study overall: HLA-C-restricted CMV-specific TCR beta clonotypes prevailed in the ex vivo response.

The receptor comes from a human donor in good health (CMV status not recorded). Some clones in this sample may be carry-over from other donors' samples. Sequencing used PBMCs. This rearrangement joins TRBV28 to TRBJ1-5; D is unclear. The CDR3: CASGNQPQHF. In nucleotides, the CDR3 is TGTGCCAGCGGAAATCAGCCCCAGCATTTT.